This T cell receptor (beta chain) is drawn from a study of shared clonotypes between healthy human individuals. Study context: CD4 naive cells filled three plates per donor, CD4 memory three, CD8 naive two and CD8 memory one.

Note on this clone: What it recognizes is unknown.

The study, taken as a whole, reports: A generally larger estimated richness was seen in naive subsets than in memory subsets.

Each subset's genomic DNA was shared equally among a number of immunoSEQ plates. The table came from immunoSEQ multiplex PCR; TCRdb's copy has only in-frame clones and leaves some out. This sample has millions of clones, with approximately 95% found just once. The germline gives CDR1 ENHRY, CDR2 SYGVKD. Trimming took 11 bases from V and 4 from J, leaving 15 bases between them. The CDR3 is 12 residues long. Partitioning of CD4+ cells yielded a CD45RA+ naive subset and a CD45RA-negative memory subset. The chain couples TRBV10-3 to TRBJ2-7; D uncertain. The sequencing input was naive CD4+ T cells sorted from blood. Subset defined: CD45RA+ positively selected. This sequence was found in a man younger than 35 in good health. For the CDR3, the DNA is TGTGCCCCAGTGACGTGGAAATACGAGCAGTACTTC. Translated: CAPVTWKYEQYF.